These T cell receptor beta chains were read from a single sample in a study of T cells after yellow fever vaccination. TCRdb itself ran the 5' RACE reads through MiXCR, one entry per CDR3 protein. The profile shows around 230,000 distinct CDR3 sequences, 5.5% to 8.5% of them singletons. Source: CD4+ T cells sorted from PBMCs, taken on the day of the yellow fever booster vaccination. These receptors were taken from a young man who received the YFV17D yellow fever vaccine. CDR3s include the opening cysteine and the closing phenylalanine or tryptophan. Clone size is shown for a subset of rows, as once, few, many or a class of expanded clone.

size: .
J: TRBJ2-5
V: TRBV24-1
CDR3: CATSDRVGETQYF

size: .
J: TRBJ2-5
V: TRBV5-1
CDR3: CASSLGGGRQETQYF

size: .
J: TRBJ2-7
V: TRBV18
CDR3: CASSPSGSDAEQYF

size: .
J: TRBJ2-5
V: TRBV10-3
CDR3: CAISTADGQETQYF

size: .
J: TRBJ2-1
V: TRBV24-1
CDR3: CATMSGLAGRREQFF

size: .
J: TRBJ1-2
V: TRBV5-6
CDR3: CASSLDGDSTNYGYTF

size: .
J: TRBJ2-1
V: TRBV19
CDR3: CASRPPGLAGYNEQFF

size: few
J: TRBJ2-7
V: TRBV14
CDR3: CASSLTRRDEQYF

size: .
J: TRBJ2-7
V: TRBV5-5
CDR3: CASSLNEQYF

size: many
J: TRBJ2-2
V: TRBV12-3/TRBV12-4
CDR3: CATRKVRNTGELFF

size: few
J: TRBJ2-3
V: TRBV10-3
CDR3: CAISDDSPDTQYF

size: few
J: TRBJ2-4
V: TRBV10-3
CDR3: CAISERGLDKNIQYF

size: .
J: TRBJ2-1
V: TRBV6-2/TRBV6-3
CDR3: CASSYSTSGRNEQFF

size: many
J: TRBJ2-1
V: TRBV7-2
CDR3: CASSPRAYNEQFF

size: .
J: TRBJ1-1
V: TRBV5-1
CDR3: CASSLRQGYTEAFF

size: few
J: TRBJ2-5
V: TRBV3-1
CDR3: CASSEDLATQYF

size: many
J: TRBJ2-5
V: TRBV24-1
CDR3: CATSDLREETQYF

size: .
J: TRBJ2-7
V: TRBV12-3/TRBV12-4
CDR3: CASSPSRTSGRDEQYF

size: .
J: TRBJ2-3
V: TRBV20-1
CDR3: CSAPAGGRITDTQYF

size: .
J: TRBJ2-7
V: TRBV19
CDR3: CAVGNFEQYF

size: many
J: TRBJ2-1
V: TRBV4-3
CDR3: CASSQDQKPAGRSEQFF

size: many
J: TRBJ2-1
V: TRBV24-1
CDR3: CATSDSPGGLAIYNEQFF

size: .
J: TRBJ2-3
V: TRBV2
CDR3: CASRLAGLLDTQYF

size: many
J: TRBJ2-7
V: TRBV5-1
CDR3: CASREVTGTYEQYF

size: many
J: TRBJ2-1
V: TRBV12-3/TRBV12-4
CDR3: CASSPGASGTGNEQFF

size: few
J: TRBJ2-5
V: TRBV11-2
CDR3: CASSLGGSTGETQYF

size: many
J: TRBJ2-1
V: TRBV5-1
CDR3: CASSLGSGLAGGAPYNEQFF

size: .
J: TRBJ1-4
V: TRBV12-3/TRBV12-4
CDR3: CASSTRTQTNEKLFF

size: many
J: TRBJ1-1
V: TRBV29-1
CDR3: CSVGPGAEAFF

size: many
J: TRBJ2-1
V: TRBV7-2
CDR3: CASSFGTGGREQFF

size: .
J: TRBJ2-7
V: TRBV7-4
CDR3: CASSFATTWSSYEQYF

size: many
J: TRBJ2-1
V: TRBV7-3
CDR3: CASSLTPPDEQFF

size: many
J: TRBJ2-2
V: TRBV5-1
CDR3: CASSLRTGPSGELFF

size: .
J: TRBJ2-2
V: TRBV6-1
CDR3: CASRRPGRGSTGELFF

size: .
J: TRBJ1-5
V: TRBV6-5
CDR3: CASNPMGPYSNQPQHF